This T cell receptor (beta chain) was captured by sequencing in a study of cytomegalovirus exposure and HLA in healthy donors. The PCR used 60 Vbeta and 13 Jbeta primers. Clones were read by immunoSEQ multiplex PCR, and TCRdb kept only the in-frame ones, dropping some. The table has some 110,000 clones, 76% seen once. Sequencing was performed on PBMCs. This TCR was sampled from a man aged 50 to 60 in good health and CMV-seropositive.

As DNA, the CDR3 is TGCGCCAGCAGCTTGGTCAGGAACTCCTACGAGCAGTACTTC. This gives the protein CASSLVRNSYEQYF. The chain employs TRBV5-1 and TRBJ2-7; D call uncertain. This CDR3 region has 14 residues. Germline lookup yields CDR1 SGHRS and CDR2 YFSETQ. The germline V and J ends were trimmed by 0 bases and 0 bases, with 7 bases remaining between them.